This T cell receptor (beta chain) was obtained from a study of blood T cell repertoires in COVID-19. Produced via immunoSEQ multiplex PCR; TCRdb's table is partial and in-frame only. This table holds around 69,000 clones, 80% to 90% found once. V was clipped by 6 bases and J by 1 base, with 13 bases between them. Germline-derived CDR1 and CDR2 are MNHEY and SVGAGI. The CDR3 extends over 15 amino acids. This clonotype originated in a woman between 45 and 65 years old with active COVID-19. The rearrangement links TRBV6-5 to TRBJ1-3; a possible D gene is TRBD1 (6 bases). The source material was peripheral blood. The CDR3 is CASRQPGTSGNTIYF. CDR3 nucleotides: TGTGCCAGCAGGCAACCAGGGACATCTGGAAACACCATATATTTT.